Each of the 18 T cell receptor beta chains below was sequenced from the same sample in a study of early T cells in non-severe SARS-CoV-2 infection. A single record per CDR3 protein comes from TCRdb applying MiXCR to the 5' RACE reads. The profile covers 75,000 to 90,000 distinct CDR3 sequences, with under 15% appearing a single time and approximately 6% taken by the ten largest. The sequencing sample was made of whole blood. The receptors were gathered from an adult who was a healthcare worker with PCR-confirmed SARS-CoV-2 infection or an uninfected control (not recorded which).

This clonotype has a handful of counts. The chain uses TRBV7-2 and TRBJ1-1; TRBD1 is a possible D gene (6 bases). The CDR3 runs 15 residues. The germline V and J ends were trimmed by 4 bases and 5 bases, with 17 bases remaining between them. CDR1 is SGHTA and CDR2 is FQGNSA in the germline V gene. In nucleotides, the CDR3 is TGTGCCAGCAGCTACAGAGACAGGAGAGAAACTGAAGCTTTCTTT. The encoded protein is CASSYRDRRETEAFF.

This clonotype was observed many times. V and J are TRBV28 and TRBJ2-7; TRBD2 matches at 12 bases. CDR1 and CDR2 (germline): MDHEN, SYDVKM. Losses at the gene ends were 5 bases for V and 7 bases for J; bases not matched to a gene: 6. The CDR3 is 14 residues long. In DNA form, the CDR3 reads TGTGCCAGCAGTCCCACTACTAGCGGGGGGGAGCAGTACTTC. It yields the protein CASSPTTSGGEQYF.

This clonotype occurred many times. The chain links TRBV6-4 to TRBJ2-5; TRBD2 matches 7 bases. The CDR3 sequence is 15 residues long. The V gene end was trimmed by 4 bases and the J gene end by 4 bases; junction bases not matched to a gene: 9. The germline CDR1 and CDR2 sequences are MRHNA and SNTAGT. CDR3 DNA: TGTGCCAGCAGTGTCGATCCGGGAGGTTTAGAGACCCAGTACTTC. It specifies CASSVDPGGLETQYF.

This sequence joins TRBV6-1 and TRBJ1-5, with TRBD1 matching 7 bases. This CDR3 comprises 14 residues. CDR1 is MNHNS, CDR2 SASEGT, per germline. After removal of 4 bases from V and 7 bases from J, the junction contained 7 bases not matched to a gene. The CDR3 DNA reads as TGTGCCAGCAGTGGTACAGGGGTTAACCAGCCCCAGCATTTT. Protein: CASSGTGVNQPQHF.

The rearrangement uses TRBV6-1 and TRBJ1-6; D is ambiguous. The V gene lost 5 bases and the J gene lost 8 bases, with 13 bases spanning the gap. Germline CDR1 is MNHNS and CDR2 is SASEGT. The CDR3 extends over 14 amino acids. This CDR3 is CASSRRAEDSPLHF. In DNA form, the CDR3 reads TGTGCCAGCAGTCGCCGGGCCGAAGATTCACCCCTCCACTTT.

This clonotype appeared many times. The chain is built from TRBV12-3 or TRBV12-4 and TRBJ2-2, with D hard to call. V gave up 2 bases and J gave up 6 bases, with 4 bases separating them. The CDR3 contains 12 residues. In DNA, the CDR3 is TGTGCCAGCAGTTTACGTGCCGGGGAGCTGTTTTTT. Translating it yields CASSLRAGELFF.

The CDR3 region has the DNA TGTGCCAGTAGTTTTCTAGCTAACACCGGGGAGCTGTTTTTT. It codes for CASSFLANTGELFF. J is TRBJ2-2 and V is TRBV19, with D maybe TRBD2 (5 bases). The CDR3 length is 14 residues. Looked up from germline, CDR1 is LNHDA and CDR2 is SQIVND (reference sequence). V was pared by 5 bases and J by 2 bases, with 9 bases between. Using reference TRBV19 and TRBJ2-2 for the parts outside the CDR3, the full variable domain is DGGITQSPKYLFRKEGQNVTLSCEQNLNHDAMYWYRQDPGQGLRLIYYSQIVNDFQKGDIAEGYSVSREKKESFPLTVTSAQKNPTAFYLCASSFLANTGELFFGEGSRLTVL.

This chain joins TRBV27 and TRBJ1-4; TRBD1 is a possible D gene (5 bases). The CDR3 extends over 17 amino acids. Looked up from germline, CDR1 is MNHEY and CDR2 is SMNVEV (reference sequence). V lost 5 bases, J lost 5 bases, and 21 bases lay in between. CDR3 bases: TGTGCCAGCAGTCGTCGCCAAACAACAGGAAAAAATGAAAAACTGTTTTTT. Translating it yields CASSRRQTTGKNEKLFF.

This clonotype was seen a few times. The J gene is TRBJ2-5, the V gene TRBV5-1, with D perhaps TRBD2 (5 bases). This CDR3 is 16 amino acids long. Germline V CDR1 and CDR2: SGHRS, YFSETQ. Trimming left V 2 bases short and J 4 bases short, with 18 bases between. CDR3 region: CASSFGVSHAGETQYF. Here the CDR3 DNA reads TGCGCCAGCAGCTTCGGCGTCTCGCACGCGGGAGAGACCCAGTACTTC.

The rearrangement links TRBV4-2 to TRBJ1-6, with D possibly matching TRBD1 (5 bases). Between the trimmed V and J ends, which lost 4 bases and 5 bases, there was a span of 15 bases. CDR1 and CDR2 (germline): LGHNA, YNFKEQ. The CDR3 contains 16 residues. This CDR3 reads CASSPLWGLNNSPLHF. The CDR3 coding sequence is TGTGCCAGCAGCCCCTTGTGGGGCTTGAATAATTCACCCCTCCACTTT.

The chain has TRBV24-1 and TRBJ1-1, with D possibly TRBD1 on 5 matching bases. The CDR3 is 13 residues long. The V gene's germline CDR1 is KGHDR and CDR2 SFDVKD. V lost 9 bases and J 3 bases, leaving 13 bases between the germline ends. In DNA form, the CDR3 reads TGTGCCACCCGTCGGGGGGGGGACACTGAAGCTTTCTTT. Protein product: CATRRGGDTEAFF.

Only a few counts were recorded for this clonotype. The V call is TRBV20-1, the J call TRBJ2-3, with TRBD2 matching 7 bases. J gave up 2 bases and V 5 bases, and 1 base lay outside the gene matches. This CDR3 spans 12 amino acids. Germline CDR1 DFQATT, CDR2 SNEGSKA (reference sequence). The chain's CDR3 is CSAAGVTDTQYF. The CDR3 coding sequence is TGCAGTGCTGCGGGAGTCACAGATACGCAGTATTTT.

This clonotype was counted many times. V is TRBV20-1 and J is TRBJ1-6, with TRBD1 identical over 7 bases. V gave up 6 bases and J gave up 8 bases; unmatched junction bases: 10. This CDR3 spans 14 amino acids. Looked up from germline, CDR1 is DFQATT and CDR2 is SNEGSKA (reference sequence). The DNA for the CDR3 is TGCAGTGCCCACGATACAGGGGTCGATTCACCCCTCCACTTT. The encoded protein is CSAHDTGVDSPLHF.

This clonotype was observed a few times. The genes are TRBV6-1 and TRBJ2-1; TRBD1 aligns across 8 bases. The V segment lost 2 bases and the J segment 6 bases; nucleotides outside the gene matches: 6. CDR3 length: 15 amino acids. From germline, CDR1 is MNHNS and CDR2 SASEGT. Here the CDR3 DNA reads TGTGCCAGCAGTGAACTACAGGGGGTGGGCAATGAGCAGTTCTTC. Translated, it gives CASSELQGVGNEQFF.

This clonotype appeared many times. This chain's CDR3 is CAWSVDRETQYF. In DNA form, the CDR3 reads TGTGCCTGGAGTGTCGACAGGGAGACCCAGTACTTC. This rearrangement joins TRBV30 to TRBJ2-5; weak D call: TRBD1 (6 bases). V was pared by 0 bases and J by 5 bases, with 7 bases between. The CDR3 has 12 amino acids. Germline assignment: CDR1 GTSNPN and CDR2 SVGIG (reference sequence).

This clonotype was seen many times. This rearrangement joins TRBV6-4 to TRBJ2-2; 7 bases are a match to TRBD1. CDR1 is MRHNA and CDR2 is SNTAGT in the germline V gene. V was clipped by 5 bases and J by 3 bases; unmatched bases: 3. The CDR3 is 14 amino acids. The CDR3 reads CASSRQGDTGELFF. The CDR3 bases are TGTGCCAGCAGTCGACAGGGCGACACCGGGGAGCTGTTTTTT.

This clonotype was observed many times. J is TRBJ2-3 and V is TRBV6-1; possible D gene TRBD2, 5 bases. Germline lookup yields CDR1 MNHNS and CDR2 SASEGT. V was shortened by 0 bases and J by 4 bases, with 8 bases between the two germline ends. The CDR3 extends over 14 amino acids. Written as DNA, the CDR3 is TGTGCCAGCAGTGAAGCTAGCGACCCAGATACGCAGTATTTT. Its protein is CASSEASDPDTQYF.

This clonotype was counted between two and nine times. This sequence joins TRBV7-9 and TRBJ1-4, with D unresolved. The V end was cut by 1 base, the J end by 7 bases, with 10 bases between. Germline V gene sequence: CDR1 SEHNR, CDR2 FQNEAQ (reference sequence). The CDR3 length is 14 residues. The CDR3 DNA is TGTGCCAGCAGCTTAGAGGAGGTTGCTGAAAAACTGTTTTTT. It is translated as CASSLEEVAEKLFF.